This T cell receptor beta chain was documented in a study of blood T cell repertoires in COVID-19. In the study overall: Researchers got acute and convalescent COVID-19 samples from the United States, Italy and Spain. The cDNA or gDNA used as material had been derived from T cells, B-cell-depleted T cells, or PBMCs.

The germline V gene has CDR1 MDHEN and CDR2 SYDVKM. V trimming: 3 bases; J trimming: 2 bases; junction bases outside the gene matches: 3. This CDR3 comprises 14 residues. Original processing notes: Reference gene primers were amplified, and this amplification served to estimate nucleated cell counts. TCRdb keeps only in-frame clones here, not all; method: immunoSEQ multiplex PCR. That table is the source of V, J and clone size, and D and trimming were worked out from the DNA. Of about 43,000 clones in the sample, around 90% were seen once. V is TRBV28 and J is TRBJ2-7; 8 bases are shared with TRBD2. Input material: peripheral blood. The receptor was derived from a woman of 80 years or more with active COVID-19. The CDR3 bases are TGTGCCAGCAGTTTTACGGGGGGGCCCTACGAGCAGTACTTC. Residues: CASSFTGGPYEQYF.